Below, one T cell receptor (beta chain) is given with its context. The antigen is not known. The data were obtained in a study of T cell responses to AZD1222 COVID-19 vaccine. General study findings and limits: A mostly white British donor set with more females was recruited, and clonal diversity was possibly underestimated. Repertoires were collected only later (after the peak T cell response had occurred). Only a handful of people who got AZD1222 tested seropositive at baseline. Receipt of two AZD1222 doses was followed by a rise in Spike-specific TCR breadth and depth.

Repertoires were generated with immunoSEQ multiplex PCR, while TCRdb's copy carries only in-frame clones and drops some. The sample lists more than 150,000 clones, just over 90% occurring once. Per germline, CDR1 SNHLY and CDR2 FYNNEI. The CDR3 covers 18 residues. V lost 7 bases, J lost 8 bases, and 27 bases lay in between. The source was peripheral blood, collected 28 days after the second AZD1222 dose. The TCR sequence derives from an adult who received the AZD1222 COVID-19 vaccine. V is TRBV2 and J is TRBJ1-6; D call uncertain. The CDR3 coding sequence is TGTGCCAGCATCAACCCTACCCAGCGGGTTGTCGGGCATTCACCCCTCCACTTT. As protein: CASINPTQRVVGHSPLHF.